This passage covers 18 T cell receptor beta chains from one sample sequenced in a study of CD8 T cells in Susac syndrome. RNA amounts of roughly 0.45 to 1 ug underwent reverse transcription with random hexamers. TCRdb reanalysed the immunoSEQ multiplex PCR reads using MiXCR and keeps one entry per CDR3 protein. Among 150,000 to 200,000 distinct CDR3 sequences, around 90% were seen once, and the ten largest hold over 0.075%. The sample was CD4+ T cells from PBMCs. These receptors were obtained from a human donor with Susac syndrome.

The V call is TRBV7-9, the J call TRBJ2-7, with D possibly being TRBD1 (6 bases). The CDR3 contains 16 residues. Germline CDR1 reads SEHNR; CDR2 reads FQNEAQ (reference sequence). V lost 5 bases to trimming and J lost 0 bases, with 17 bases between them. CDR3 protein: CASSGWTAQPSYEQYF. CDR3 nucleotides: TGTGCCAGCAGCGGCTGGACAGCCCAACCCTCCTACGAGCAGTACTTC. The full variable domain, in which reference TRBV7-9 and TRBJ2-7 provide the parts outside the CDR3, is DTGVSQNPRHKITKRGQNVTFRCDPISEHNRLYWYRQTLGQGPEFLTYFQNEAQLEKSRLLSDRFSAERPKGSFSTLEIQRTEQGDSAMYLCASSGWTAQPSYEQYFGPGTRLTVT.

The genes are TRBV9 and TRBJ1-2; D is ambiguous. Germline V gives CDR1 SGDLS, CDR2 YYNGEE. The CDR3 runs 11 residues. V lost 8 bases and J 2 bases, leaving 7 bases between the germline ends. The DNA of the CDR3 is TGTGCCAGTTCCGCCAACTATGGCTACACCTTC. Amino acids: CASSANYGYTF.

This chain uses TRBV20-1 with TRBJ2-5; D gene unclear. The CDR3 is made up of 14 amino acids. The V end was cut by 4 bases, the J end by 4 bases, with 16 bases between. The V gene's germline CDR1 is DFQATT and CDR2 SNEGSKA (reference sequence). The CDR3 region has the DNA TGCAGTGCTACCCTCCCTCCGGCAGTAGAGACCCAGTACTTC. Translated: CSATLPPAVETQYF.

The chain joins TRBV30 to TRBJ1-1, with no clear D. V gave up 4 bases and J gave up 6 bases, with 9 bases separating them. CDR3 length: 11 residues. Germline V gives CDR1 GTSNPN, CDR2 SVGIG (reference sequence). In nucleotides, the CDR3 is TGTGCCTGGAATGTGGGTCCTGAAGCTTTCTTT. Protein: CAWNVGPEAFF. The full variable domain, with the rest looked up from reference TRBV30 and TRBJ1-1, is SQTIHQWPATLVQPVGSPLSLECTVEGTSNPNLYWYRQAAGRGLQLLFYSVGIGQISSEVPQNLSASRPQDRQFILSSKKLLLSDSGFYLCAWNVGPEAFFGQGTRLTVV.

The genes are TRBV24-1 and TRBJ2-1; D possibly corresponds to TRBD1 (7 bases). With 3 bases removed from V and 7 bases from J, the gap between germline ends came to 18 bases. Per the germline V gene, CDR1 is KGHDR and CDR2 is SFDVKD. CDR3 length: 16 residues. CDR3 in DNA: TGTGCCACCAGTGATACCTCACAGGGGAGCGGGAATGAGCAGTTCTTC. Residues: CATSDTSQGSGNEQFF.

The V and J genes are TRBV3-1 and TRBJ2-1, with D unresolved. The germline CDR1 and CDR2 sequences are LGHDT and YNNKEL (reference sequence). This CDR3 has 15 residues. V was cut by 1 base and J by 0 bases, with 7 bases left in between. CDR3 nucleotide sequence: TGTGCCAGCAGCCAAGGGCAACTCTCCTACAATGAGCAGTTCTTC. Translation: CASSQGQLSYNEQFF.

The chain has TRBV4-1 and TRBJ1-5; maybe TRBD1 (5 bases). Germline V gives CDR1 MGHRA, CDR2 YSYEKL. The CDR3 sequence is 16 residues long. V shed 1 base and J shed 3 bases, with 13 bases lying between them. CDR3 loop: CASSQAGPGHNQPQHF. For the CDR3, the DNA is TGCGCCAGCAGCCAAGCTGGTCCAGGGCACAATCAGCCCCAGCATTTT.

The chain uses TRBV24-1 and TRBJ1-2; no firm D call. The CDR3 totals 14 residues. Germline CDR1 is KGHDR and CDR2 is SFDVKD. V lost 0 bases and J 2 bases, leaving 6 bases between the germline ends. The CDR3 here is CATSDLNKNYGYTF. The DNA of the CDR3 is TGTGCCACCAGTGATTTGAACAAGAACTATGGCTACACCTTC.

The rearrangement uses TRBV12-3 or TRBV12-4 and TRBJ2-7; 12 bases agree with TRBD1. The CDR3 spans 15 residues. V lost 6 bases, J lost 2 bases, and 5 bases stayed unmatched. This CDR3 is CASSLGQGAPYEQYF. CDR3 DNA sequence: TGTGCCAGCAGCTTGGGACAGGGGGCACCCTACGAGCAGTACTTC.

The CDR3 DNA follows: TGTGCCAGCAGCCAATTACTAGCAGATACGCAGTATTTT. This translates into CASSQLLADTQYF. The genes are TRBV3-1 and TRBJ2-3, with TRBD2 as a possible D gene (5 bases). Germline V gene sequence: CDR1 LGHDT, CDR2 YNNKEL (reference sequence). Trimming left V 2 bases short and J 4 bases short, with 7 bases between. This CDR3 comprises 13 residues.

V usage is TRBV20-1 and J usage is TRBJ1-2; tentative D call: TRBD1 (5 bases). Germline V CDR1 and CDR2: DFQATT, SNEGSKA (reference sequence). This CDR3 is built from 12 residues. With 5 bases removed from V and 3 bases from J, the gap between germline ends came to 10 bases. This CDR3 reads CSARGRDYGYTF. The CDR3 nucleotides read TGCAGTGCTCGGGGCAGGGACTATGGCTACACCTTC.

V gene TRBV28 combines with J gene TRBJ2-5, with 7 bases aligning to TRBD1. The germline gives CDR1 MDHEN, CDR2 SYDVKM. The CDR3 extends over 13 amino acids. J gave up 10 bases and V 5 bases, and 10 bases lay outside the gene matches. CDR3 sequence: CASSPSGQYFQYF. CDR3 nucleotide sequence: TGTGCCAGCAGTCCTTCGGGACAGTATTTCCAGTACTTC.

The chain has TRBV24-1 and TRBJ2-1; 12 bases line up with TRBD2. CDR3 length: 16 amino acids. CDR1 and CDR2 (germline): KGHDR, SFDVKD. Trimming at V came to 3 bases and at J to 6 bases, leaving 5 bases not matched to a gene. Here the CDR3 reads CATSDASGGAINEQFF. The CDR3 nucleotides read TGTGCCACCAGTGATGCTAGCGGGGGGGCGATCAATGAGCAGTTCTTC.

This clonotype came up once. The chain employs TRBV12-3 or TRBV12-4 and TRBJ2-7; TRBD1 might be the D (5 bases). CDR3 length equals 13 residues. V was pared by 6 bases and J by 3 bases, with 12 bases between. The CDR3 loop is CASSKGHDYEQYF. CDR3 sequence (DNA): TGTGCCAGCAGCAAAGGACACGACTACGAGCAGTACTTC.

The rearrangement links TRBV20-1 to TRBJ2-5; D not resolved. The CDR3 covers 11 residues. V was pared by 4 bases and J by 4 bases, with 7 bases between. Germline V lookup: CDR1 DFQATT, CDR2 SNEGSKA (reference sequence). CDR3 loop: CSAKSLETQYF. CDR3 in DNA: TGCAGTGCTAAGTCACTAGAGACCCAGTACTTC.

The count of this clonotype is one. The chain has TRBV7-2 and TRBJ1-2; no clear D. Germline CDR1 SGHTA, CDR2 FQGNSA. The V end lost 3 bases, the J end lost 4 bases, and 3 bases lay between the germline ends. The CDR3 totals 11 residues. Written as DNA, the CDR3 is TGTGCCAGCAGCTTTACCTATGGCTACACCTTC. This sequence encodes CASSFTYGYTF.

The chain combines TRBV11-2 with TRBJ2-3; possibly TRBD1 for D (7 bases). V lost 2 bases and J 6 bases, leaving 15 bases between the germline ends. Germline CDR1 is SGHAT and CDR2 is FQNNGV. The CDR3 has 15 amino acids. In nucleotides, the CDR3 is TGTGCCAGCAGCTTACTTGTGTCAGGGGGGGATACGCAGTATTTT. This translates into CASSLLVSGGDTQYF.

This chain joins TRBV9 and TRBJ1-4; a possible D gene is TRBD1 (6 bases). CDR1 SGDLS and CDR2 YYNGEE come from the germline V gene. Trimming pared 1 base from V and 3 bases from J, leaving 19 bases between. The CDR3 extends over 18 amino acids. CDR3 sequence: CASSVRGTGHYSNEKLFF. CDR3 DNA: TGTGCCAGCAGCGTAAGGGGGACGGGACACTATTCTAATGAAAAACTGTTTTTT.